Shown below are 13 T cell receptor beta chains from a single sample sequenced in a study of blood T cell repertoires in COVID-19. The assay was immunoSEQ multiplex PCR, and TCRdb's table has in-frame clones only and misses some. Of 500,000 or so clones in the sample, about nine tenths are singletons; the top ten hold roughly 0.72%. The source material was PBMCs or T cells enriched from blood (not recorded which). The receptors were gathered from a woman under 30 who had recovered from COVID-19.

This clone was observed a few times. The same CDR3 is also encoded by other DNA sequences in this sample. V gene TRBV7-6 combines with J gene TRBJ1-6; TRBD1 aligns across 7 bases. The CDR3 covers 14 residues. Trimming at V came to 3 bases and at J to 7 bases, leaving 3 bases not matched to a gene. Germline assignment: CDR1 SGHVS and CDR2 FNYEAQ. This CDR3 reads CASSLGTENSPLHF. The CDR3 DNA is TGTGCCAGCAGCTTGGGGACAGAGAATTCACCCCTCCACTTT.

The V gene is TRBV7-2, the J gene TRBJ1-2; D is uncertain. There are 14 residues in the CDR3. Deletions cut 1 base from V and 1 base from J, with 7 bases between. In germline, CDR1 is SGHTA, CDR2 FQGNSA. The DNA for the CDR3 is TGTGCCAGCAGCTTAGATCACTATAACTATGGCTACACCTTC. Its translation: CASSLDHYNYGYTF.

This clone showed up just a few times. The chain links TRBV5-8 to TRBJ1-1; no clear D. The CDR3 runs 15 residues. Germline loops: CDR1 SGHTS, CDR2 YDEGEE. The ends were cut back, 4 bases at V and 1 base at J, with 14 bases in the middle. CDR3 bases: TGTGCCAGCAGCATGGGGTTCTGGGCGAACACTGAAGCTTTCTTT. It encodes CASSMGFWANTEAFF. The full variable domain, with the rest looked up from reference TRBV5-8 and TRBJ1-1, is EAGVTQSPTHLIKTRGQQATLRCSPISGHTSVYWYQQALGLGLQFLLWYDEGEERNRGNFPPRFSGRQFPNYSSELNVNALELEDSALYLCASSMGFWANTEAFFGQGTRLTVV.

The chain employs TRBV5-1 and TRBJ1-2, with D maybe TRBD1 (6 bases). Deletions cut 1 base from V and 5 bases from J, with 15 bases between. Germline V gene lookup returns CDR1 SGHRS and CDR2 YFSETQ. The length of the CDR3 is 15 residues. For the CDR3, the DNA is TGCGCCAGCAGCTTGTTAGCAGGGGCAGGGTATGGCTACACCTTC. It translates to CASSLLAGAGYGYTF.

The rearrangement links TRBV2 to TRBJ1-1; 9 bases fit TRBD1. The CDR3 runs 15 residues. The germline V gene encodes CDR1 SNHLY and CDR2 FYNNEI. Trimming at V came to 5 bases and at J to 4 bases, leaving 8 bases not matched to a gene. In nucleotides, the CDR3 is TGTGCCAGCAGTACTGCACAGGGGGCCGCCACTGAAGCTTTCTTT. Protein sequence: CASSTAQGAATEAFF.

The chain has TRBV18 and TRBJ2-2; 8 bases match TRBD1. Germline lookup yields CDR1 KGHSH and CDR2 LQKENI. CDR3 length equals 15 residues. The ends lost 3 bases at V and 3 bases at J; junction bases unmatched: 3. CDR3 sequence (DNA): TGTGCCAGCTCACCGGACAGGGAGTACACCGGGGAGCTGTTTTTT. Encoded protein: CASSPDREYTGELFF.

This rearrangement joins TRBV11-2 to TRBJ2-5, with D possibly matching TRBD2 (7 bases). CDR3 length: 15 residues. V was pared by 2 bases and J by 2 bases, with 12 bases between. The germline gives CDR1 SGHAT, CDR2 FQNNGV. This CDR3 is CASSLRGGPQETQYF. The DNA of the CDR3 is TGTGCCAGCAGCTTAAGGGGGGGCCCACAAGAGACCCAGTACTTC.

This rearrangement joins TRBV10-3 to TRBJ2-1, with 8 positions matching TRBD1. Trimming at V came to 4 bases and at J to 5 bases, leaving 10 bases not matched to a gene. Germline V CDR1 and CDR2: ENHRY, SYGVKD. CDR3 length: 16 amino acids. The CDR3 loop is CAISGDRTGINNEQFF. The CDR3 DNA reads as TGTGCCATCAGTGGGGACCGGACAGGGATAAACAATGAGCAGTTCTTC.

This clone was observed once. The chain couples TRBV2 to TRBJ2-1; TRBD2 is a possible D gene (5 bases). The germline V and J ends were trimmed by 7 bases and 2 bases, with 9 bases remaining between them. The CDR3 extends over 13 amino acids. Germline CDR1 SNHLY, CDR2 FYNNEI. The CDR3: CASTDSTYNEQFF. The DNA of the CDR3 is TGTGCCAGCACGGACTCAACCTACAATGAGCAGTTCTTC.

The gene calls are TRBV30 and TRBJ1-2; maybe TRBD1 (5 bases). This CDR3 comprises 12 residues. CDR1 is GTSNPN, CDR2 SVGIG, per germline (reference sequence). V was cut by 7 bases and J by 2 bases, with 11 bases left in between. DNA of the CDR3: TGTGCCTTAAGGGGTTACAACTATGGCTACACCTTC. This translates into CALRGYNYGYTF.

The gene calls are TRBV3-1 (or the pseudogene TRBV3-2) and TRBJ1-5; TRBD1 matches at 8 bases. Germline V gene lookup returns CDR1 LGHDT and CDR2 YNNKEL (reference sequence). This CDR3 comprises 20 residues. The V and J ends lost 1 base and 4 bases, in that order; junction bases with no gene match: 18. This CDR3 reads CASSQAVGTGRTLLNQPQHF. CDR3 DNA: TGTGCCAGCAGCCAAGCAGTCGGGACAGGCCGAACCTTACTGAATCAGCCCCAGCATTTT.

CDR3 sequence: CASSESSRGSPLHF. The CDR3 DNA sequence: TGCGCCAGCAGTGAGTCCTCCCGGGGTTCACCCCTCCACTTT. The rearrangement joins TRBV10-2 to TRBJ1-6; no clear D gene. Germline V CDR1 and CDR2: WSHSY, SAAADI. The V end lost 0 bases, the J end lost 9 bases, and 9 bases lay between the germline ends. CDR3 length: 14 amino acids.

The V gene is TRBV7-9, the J gene TRBJ1-5; 8 bases are a match to TRBD1. Trimming removed 1 base from V and 6 bases from J; junction bases left unmatched: 5. Germline V gives CDR1 SEHNR, CDR2 FQNEAQ (reference sequence). The CDR3 is 15 amino acids. In DNA form, the CDR3 reads TGTGCCAGCAGCTTAGGAACTGGGACAGGTCAGCCCCAGCATTTT. Protein sequence: CASSLGTGTGQPQHF. Filled out from reference TRBV7-9 and TRBJ1-5, the complete variable domain reads DTGVSQNPRHKITKRGQNVTFRCDPISEHNRLYWYRQTLGQGPEFLTYFQNEAQLEKSRLLSDRFSAERPKGSFSTLEIQRTEQGDSAMYLCASSLGTGTGQPQHFGDGTRLSIL.